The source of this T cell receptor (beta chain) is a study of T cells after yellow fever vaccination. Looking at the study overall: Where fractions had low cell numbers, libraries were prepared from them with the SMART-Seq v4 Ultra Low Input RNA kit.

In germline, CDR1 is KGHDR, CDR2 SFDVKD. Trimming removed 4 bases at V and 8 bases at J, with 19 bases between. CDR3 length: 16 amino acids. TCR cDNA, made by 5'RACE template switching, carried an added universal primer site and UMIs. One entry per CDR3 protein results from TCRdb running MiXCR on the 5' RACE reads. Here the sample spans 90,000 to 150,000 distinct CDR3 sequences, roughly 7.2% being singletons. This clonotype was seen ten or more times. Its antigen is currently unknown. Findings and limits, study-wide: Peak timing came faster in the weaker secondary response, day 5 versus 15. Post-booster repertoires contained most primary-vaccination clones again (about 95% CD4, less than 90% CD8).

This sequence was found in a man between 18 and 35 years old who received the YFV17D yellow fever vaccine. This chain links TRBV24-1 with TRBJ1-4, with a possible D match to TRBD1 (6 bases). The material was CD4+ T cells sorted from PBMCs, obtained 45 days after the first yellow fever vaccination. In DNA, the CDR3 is TGTGCCACCAGTGAGGGAAGCAGGGGTGACGGAGAAAAACTGTTTTTT. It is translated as CATSEGSRGDGEKLFF.